Listed below are T cell receptor beta chains from one sample, sequenced in a study of post-analysis software for immune sequencing data. TCRdb itself ran the PCR reads through MiXCR, one entry per CDR3 protein. The sample shows about 770,000 distinct CDR3 sequences, roughly 50% of them seen only once. The material sequenced was blood. All receptors derive from a girl aged 5-17 years with multiple sclerosis. Each CDR3 is given with its conserved first and last residue. Clone size appears in some rows only: once, few, many, or a class for an expanded clone.

v_gene | abundance | CDR3aa
TRBV30 | . | CAWSVLKGNLGNEQFF
TRBV3-1 | once | CASSRRLAPQETQYF
TRBV28 | . | CASGETGSNYGYTF
TRBV12-3/TRBV12-4 | . | CASSFDSSGVNTQYF
TRBV10-3 | few | CAISESGEPTQYF
TRBV12-3/TRBV12-4 | . | CASSLEGTSDNEQFF
TRBV29-1 | . | CSVLKDRGYEQYF
TRBV6-1 | . | CASGQFGGRTYATNEKLFF
TRBV20-1 | . | CSASPGVGGELFF
TRBV29-1 | few | CSVGELNNEQFF
TRBV29-1 | . | CSVGGGGDSPLHF
TRBV24-1 | . | CATSDFGGDTQYF
TRBV6-5 | . | CASSYNQGSYGYTF
TRBV7-8 | . | CASSTGQVSNQPQHF
TRBV5-1 | . | CASSSNAGAGNEQFF
TRBV6-6 | . | CASSTSSKYEQYF
TRBV4-3 | few | CASSQGTGTSTDTQYF
TRBV20-1 | . | CSARAPGQIYGYTF
TRBV29-1 | few | CSVVTGDYQPQHF
TRBV7-2 | . | CAISLPQDSNSYEQYF
TRBV20-1 | . | CSATDRVDNYGYTF
TRBV6-6 | . | CASSTLAGRDEQFF